The 5 T cell receptor beta chains reported below all come from one sample, sequenced in a study of naive and memory T cell subsets (dated by TCRdb to about 2017). The library was generated by UMI-ligation and nested PCR. TCRdb shows the sequencer as Illumina MiSeq. The beta constant-region primer consisted of an equimolar mixture of two oligonucleotides that together covered TRBC1 and TRBC2. The ligated cDNA went through four rounds of PCR with nested alpha and beta constant-region primers together with the SP2 primer. The public sequencing data were trimmed at Q25 with fastp and processed into clonotypes with MiXCR by TCRdb, which kept only in-frame beta chains. Records with the same CDR3 protein are collapsed into one entry carrying the most frequent genes and DNA. The sample table shows some 10,000 distinct CDR3 sequences, and roughly 6% are seen once. The ten biggest clones cover about 56% of the sample.

Sequencing input: CD4+ TEMRA cells from blood. Reading the label with the study, this specimen's cell subset or site is: effector memory re-expressing CD45RA, CD45RA+ CD27-. The receptors here all came from a human donor in good health.

This clonotype was seen many times. This rearrangement joins TRBV20-1 to TRBJ2-5; TRBD1 agrees at 8 bases. CDR1 is DFQATT and CDR2 is SNEGSKA in the germline V gene (reference sequence). The junction had 6 bases not matched to a gene; V was cut back by 5 bases and J by 1 base. This CDR3 contains 14 residues. CDR3 bases: TGCAGTGCTCCGCGGACAGGGTTCCAAGAGACCCAGTACTTC. This sequence encodes CSAPRTGFQETQYF.

This clonotype turned up a few times. The chain is built from TRBV18 and TRBJ1-1, with D unresolved. CDR3 length: 15 amino acids. The V end was cut by 4 bases, the J end by 0 bases, with 12 bases between. Germline V gene data show CDR1 as KGHSH and CDR2 as LQKENI. The DNA of the CDR3 is TGTGCCAGCTCACGAGGTGGGATCCTGAACACTGAAGCTTTCTTT. Translating gives CASSRGGILNTEAFF.

This clonotype came up a few times. This rearrangement joins TRBV19 to TRBJ2-7; D perhaps matches TRBD1 (5 bases). V was trimmed by 3 bases and J by 0 bases, leaving 9 bases between them. The germline CDR1 and CDR2 sequences are LNHDA and SQIVND (reference sequence). The CDR3 contains 14 residues. The CDR3: CASSIRAVSYEQYF. The CDR3 DNA follows: TGTGCCAGTAGTATCAGGGCAGTCTCCTACGAGCAGTACTTC.

This clonotype was seen only a few times. The J gene is TRBJ2-7, the V gene TRBV5-1; 8 bases are a match to TRBD2. Per the germline V gene, CDR1 is SGHRS and CDR2 is YFSETQ. V shed 4 bases, J shed 6 bases, and the junction held 18 bases outside the gene matches. The CDR3 extends over 17 amino acids. In nucleotides, the CDR3 is TGCGCCAGCAGCCCAACGCCCCTGCCAGCGGGGGTCCTCGAGCAGTACTTC. Residues: CASSPTPLPAGVLEQYF.

This clonotype was found many times. Here the CDR3 reads CASSRTGTTDTQYF. In nucleotides, the CDR3 is TGTGCCAGCTCAAGGACAGGGACCACAGATACGCAGTATTTT. The chain carries TRBV9 and TRBJ2-3, with 8 bases lining up with TRBD1. CDR1 and CDR2 (germline): SGDLS, YYNGEE. The CDR3 length is 14 residues. J was trimmed by 2 bases and V by 7 bases; bases with no gene match: 6.